The next 21 T cell receptor beta chains were all read from a single sample in a study of cytomegalovirus exposure and HLA in healthy donors. PCR involved 60 Vbeta and 13 Jbeta primers. Only in-frame clones appear in the TCRdb table, and some are missing; sequencing was by immunoSEQ multiplex PCR. Here the sample table reports some 160,000 clones. The sample comprised PBMCs. These receptors were obtained from a man aged 25-45 years in good health and CMV-seronegative.

This chain connects TRBV2 to TRBJ2-3, with D tentatively TRBD2 (5 bases). Trimming removed 10 bases from V and 2 bases from J, with 19 bases in between. The V gene's germline CDR1 is SNHLY and CDR2 FYNNEI. The CDR3 extends over 15 amino acids. The DNA for the CDR3 is TGTGCCACCCCACGAGAGAGCGGTAACACAGATACGCAGTATTTT. This sequence encodes CATPRESGNTDTQYF.

V and J are TRBV6-5 and TRBJ2-2; tentatively, D is TRBD2 (6 bases). V lost 6 bases to trimming and J lost 3 bases, with 11 bases between them. Germline V CDR1 and CDR2: MNHEY, SVGAGI. CDR3 size: 14 residues. Written as DNA, the CDR3 is TGTGCCAGCAGACTGACGGGGGACACCGGGGAGCTGTTTTTT. Protein: CASRLTGDTGELFF.

CDR3 in DNA: TGTGCCAGTAGTAAAAGGGGAGATACGCAGTATTTT. Protein sequence: CASSKRGDTQYF. The V and J genes are TRBV19 and TRBJ2-3; tentative D call: TRBD1 (5 bases). The CDR3 is 12 residues long. Trimming removed 4 bases at V and 5 bases at J, with 7 bases between. Looked up from germline, CDR1 is LNHDA and CDR2 is SQIVND (reference sequence).

This rearrangement joins TRBV5-4 to TRBJ1-2, with D perhaps TRBD1 (5 bases). The CDR3 totals 15 residues. V lost 3 bases, J lost 4 bases, and 16 bases lay in between. Germline lookup yields CDR1 SGHNT and CDR2 YYREEE (reference sequence). The DNA of the CDR3 is TGTGCCAGCAGCTCCTCGGGCGGGGGGGTCTATGGCTACACCTTC. It is translated as CASSSSGGGVYGYTF.

This chain uses TRBV18 with TRBJ1-2, with no clear D. Germline V lookup: CDR1 KGHSH, CDR2 LQKENI. The V end was cut by 6 bases, the J end by 4 bases, with 15 bases between. The CDR3 sequence is 14 residues long. The CDR3 reads CASSPQEGAYGYTF. The CDR3, as DNA: TGTGCCAGCTCCCCCCAGGAGGGTGCCTATGGCTACACCTTC.

This chain connects TRBV7-2 to TRBJ2-1; possibly TRBD1 for D (6 bases). The V end was cut by 3 bases, the J end by 0 bases, with 9 bases between. CDR1 is SGHTA and CDR2 is FQGNSA in the germline V gene. This CDR3 has 15 residues. CDR3 DNA sequence: TGTGCCAGCAGCTTTAGGGACATCTCCTACAATGAGCAGTTCTTC. This translates into CASSFRDISYNEQFF.

The rearrangement links TRBV19 to TRBJ1-3; TRBD1 matches at 7 bases. The CDR3 loop spans 15 amino acids. CDR1 is LNHDA and CDR2 is SQIVND in the germline V gene (reference sequence). V was pared by 6 bases and J by 0 bases, with 5 bases of the junction left unmatched. For the CDR3, the DNA is TGTGCCAGTAGCATACAGGGGATCTCTGGAAACACCATATATTTT. This codes for CASSIQGISGNTIYF.

The chain links TRBV11-2 to TRBJ2-7, with TRBD2 matching 10 bases. Germline trimming cut 1 base from V and 1 base from J; bases unmatched to any gene: 1. CDR1 and CDR2 from the germline V gene are SGHAT and FQNNGV. CDR3 length equals 15 residues. The CDR3 DNA is TGTGCCAGCAGCTTAGGACTAGCGGGTTCCTACGAGCAGTACTTC. Its translation: CASSLGLAGSYEQYF. Based on the CDR3 plus reference TRBV11-2 and TRBJ2-7, the full variable domain is EAGVAQSPRYKIIEKRQSVAFWCNPISGHATLYWYQQILGQGPKLLIQFQNNGVVDDSQLPKDRFSAERLKGVDSTLKIQPAKLEDSAVYLCASSLGLAGSYEQYFGPGTRLTVT.

This rearrangement joins TRBV7-9 to TRBJ2-7; TRBD1 is a possible D gene (6 bases). CDR1 SEHNR and CDR2 FQNEAQ come from the germline V gene (reference sequence). The CDR3 totals 14 residues. Between the trimmed V and J ends, which lost 3 bases and 6 bases, there was a span of 15 bases. CDR3 nucleotides: TGTGCCAGCAGCTTTAACAGGGATGGTGTCGAGCAGTACTTC. It yields the protein CASSFNRDGVEQYF.

CDR3 sequence reads: CASSPEEQGNYGYTF. The DNA of the CDR3 is TGTGCCAGCTCACCAGAGGAACAGGGAAACTATGGCTACACCTTC. V gene TRBV18 combines with J gene TRBJ1-2, with D possibly matching TRBD1 (6 bases). The CDR3 contains 15 residues. The ends were cut back, 2 bases at V and 2 bases at J, with 12 bases in the middle. The germline V gene encodes CDR1 KGHSH and CDR2 LQKENI. Complete variable domain (other parts from reference TRBV18 and TRBJ1-2): NAGVMQNPRHLVRRRGQEARLRCSPMKGHSHVYWYRQLPEEGLKFMVYLQKENIIDESGMPKERFSAEFPKEGPSILRIQQVVRGDSAAYFCASSPEEQGNYGYTFGSGTRLTVV.

This chain links TRBV29-1 with TRBJ1-5; possible D gene TRBD1, 5 bases. CDR1 is SQVTM and CDR2 is ANQGSEA in the germline V gene. This CDR3 has 16 residues. The ends were cut back, 3 bases at V and 0 bases at J, with 15 bases in the middle. Written as DNA, the CDR3 is TGCAGCGTTGAGGAGGGGAAATGGAATAGCAATCAGCCCCAGCATTTT. Amino acid sequence: CSVEEGKWNSNQPQHF. The full variable domain, rest sourced from reference TRBV29-1 and TRBJ1-5, is SAVISQKPSRDICQRGTSLTIQCQVDSQVTMMFWYRQQPGQSLTLIATANQGSEATYESGFVIDKFPISRPNLTFSTLTVSNMSPEDSSIYLCSVEEGKWNSNQPQHFGDGTRLSIL.

The chain combines TRBV21-1 with TRBJ2-2; the DNA was not compared with TRBD1, the D call given in the table. TRBV21-1 constitutes a pseudogene. This CDR3 contains 19 residues. Here the CDR3 DNA reads TGTGCCAGCAGCAATTCTGTCGGGACAAACTTAGCGAACACCGGGGAGCTGTTTTTT. Translating gives CASSNSVGTNLANTGELFF.

The J gene is TRBJ1-2, the V gene TRBV7-6; D unresolved. CDR3 length: 13 amino acids. V was shortened by 2 bases and J by 10 bases, with 14 bases between the two germline ends. The V gene's germline CDR1 is SGHVS and CDR2 FNYEAQ. CDR3 in amino acids: CASSLFSLGLYTF. The CDR3, as DNA: TGTGCCAGCAGCTTATTCTCACTAGGCCTCTACACCTTC. The whole variable domain, filled in from reference TRBV7-6 and TRBJ1-2, reads GAGVSQSPRYKVTKRGQDVALRCDPISGHVSLYWYRQALGQGPEFLTYFNYEAQQDKSGLPNDRFSAERPEGSISTLTIQRTEQRDSAMYRCASSLFSLGLYTFGSGTRLTVV.

The chain couples TRBV5-8 to TRBJ1-2; unclear D gene. This CDR3 comprises 14 residues. Germline CDR1 reads SGHTS; CDR2 reads YDEGEE. Trimming took off 4 bases at V and 4 bases at J, with 14 bases between the two ends. The CDR3 here is CASSPRIRPYGYTF. Here the CDR3 DNA reads TGTGCCAGCAGCCCCAGAATCAGGCCCTATGGCTACACCTTC.

For this clone: Other DNA sequences of this sample code for an identical CDR3. The chain combines TRBV10-3 with TRBJ1-5, with 9 bases identical to TRBD1. The CDR3 spans 14 residues. Germline CDR1 ENHRY, CDR2 SYGVKD. Trimming cost V 7 bases and J 2 bases; bases outside gene matches: 3. CDR3 in amino acids: CAIKGQGGNQPQHF. CDR3 sequence (DNA): TGTGCCATCAAGGGACAGGGAGGCAATCAGCCCCAGCATTTT.

V and J are TRBV5-1 and TRBJ2-7; 11 bases agree with TRBD2. This CDR3 region has 16 residues. Trimming cost V 2 bases and J 1 base; bases outside gene matches: 5. Looked up from germline, CDR1 is SGHRS and CDR2 is YFSETQ. The CDR3 DNA reads as TGCGCCAGCAGCTTTAGACTAGCGGGGCTTTCCTACGAGCAGTACTTC. It codes for CASSFRLAGLSYEQYF.

This rearrangement joins TRBV7-9 to TRBJ1-1, with D perhaps matching TRBD1 (5 bases). The V end lost 5 bases, the J end lost 6 bases, and 16 bases lay between the germline ends. CDR3 length equals 14 residues. Germline CDR1 SEHNR, CDR2 FQNEAQ (reference sequence). DNA of the CDR3: TGTGCCAGCAGCAAGACAGAGAACATCGCTGAAGCTTTCTTT. Translated, it gives CASSKTENIAEAFF. The complete variable domain, with remaining parts taken from reference TRBV7-9 and TRBJ1-1, reads DTGVSQNPRHKITKRGQNVTFRCDPISEHNRLYWYRQTLGQGPEFLTYFQNEAQLEKSRLLSDRFSAERPKGSFSTLEIQRTEQGDSAMYLCASSKTENIAEAFFGQGTRLTVV.

This chain links TRBV27 with TRBJ1-6; weak D call: TRBD1 (5 bases). Germline V CDR1 and CDR2: MNHEY, SMNVEV (reference sequence). This CDR3 has 14 amino acids. V was pared by 6 bases and J by 10 bases, with 16 bases between. CDR3 sequence: CASSPGQGWSPLHF. The CDR3 DNA follows: TGTGCCAGCAGCCCCGGACAAGGCTGGTCACCCCTCCACTTT.

In the case of this clone: Other DNA sequences of this sample code for an identical CDR3. The J gene is TRBJ2-7, the V gene TRBV4-3, with D uncertain. V lost 0 bases, J lost 0 bases, and 12 bases lay in between. This CDR3 has 16 amino acids. Germline-derived CDR1 and CDR2 are LGHNA and YSLEER. CDR3 DNA sequence: TGCGCCAGCAGCCAAGAAAGAGGCACAAGCTCCTACGAGCAGTACTTC. Amino acids: CASSQERGTSSYEQYF.

The rearrangement joins TRBV12-5 to TRBJ2-5, with D uncertain. The length of the CDR3 is 14 residues. The germline V and J ends were trimmed by 1 base and 1 base, with 7 bases remaining between them. CDR1 is LGHNT, CDR2 FRNRAP, per germline. The CDR3 DNA sequence: TGTGCTAGTGGTTTGGCCCTAGGCCAAGAGACCCAGTACTTC. Protein: CASGLALGQETQYF.

CDR3 nucleotides: TGCGCCAGCAGCTTATCGCAGGGAGGTTACTATGGGAATTCACCCCTCCACTTT. Residues: CASSLSQGGYYGNSPLHF. This chain uses TRBV5-1 with TRBJ1-6; tentatively, D is TRBD1 (5 bases). With 2 bases removed from V and 7 bases from J, the gap between germline ends came to 22 bases. Per the germline V gene, CDR1 is SGHRS and CDR2 is YFSETQ. There are 18 residues in the CDR3. The full variable domain, with the rest looked up from reference TRBV5-1 and TRBJ1-6, is KAGVTQTPRYLIKTRGQQVTLSCSPISGHRSVSWYQQTPGQGLQFLFEYFSETQRNKGNFPGRFSGRQFSNSRSEMNVSTLELGDSALYLCASSLSQGGYYGNSPLHFGNGTRLTVT.